The 5 T cell receptor beta chains listed next were all sequenced from one sample in a study of neurological immune-mediated disorders. As to time point: longitudinal time-point 2. TCRdb itself ran the 5' RACE reads through MiXCR, one entry per CDR3 protein. The repertoire holds about 33,000 distinct CDR3 sequences, with about 13% as singletons. Sequenced material: PBMCs. The source of these receptors is a woman aged 35 to 49 in good health.

The chain joins TRBV5-1 to TRBJ1-1, with D uncertain. The CDR3 length is 15 residues. Trimming stripped 4 bases from V and 7 bases from J, with 20 bases between. Germline loops: CDR1 SGHRS, CDR2 YFSETQ. CDR3 residues: CASSVTAGDLYEAFF. For the CDR3, the DNA is TGCGCCAGCAGCGTCACCGCCGGGGATTTGTATGAAGCTTTCTTT.

This clonotype was recorded at least ten times. V gene TRBV5-5 combines with J gene TRBJ2-5, with D perhaps TRBD1 (5 bases). Trimming removed 2 bases at V and 4 bases at J, with 6 bases between. The CDR3 spans 12 residues. Per germline, CDR1 SGHKS and CDR2 YYEKEE (reference sequence). CDR3 nucleotide sequence: TGTGCCAGCAGCTTCCAGGGAGAGACCCAGTACTTC. It yields the protein CASSFQGETQYF.

V is TRBV4-3 and J is TRBJ2-7; D gene uncertain. Germline V CDR1 and CDR2: LGHNA, YSLEER. The ends were cut back, 1 base at V and 3 bases at J, with 13 bases in the middle. The CDR3 totals 15 residues. The CDR3 DNA is TGCGCCAGCAGCCAAGGAGGCACGGAGTTCTACGAGCAGTACTTC. Protein sequence: CASSQGGTEFYEQYF.

This clonotype has ten or more counts. This sequence joins TRBV5-5 and TRBJ1-4; D may be TRBD1 (5 bases). Germline V gives CDR1 SGHKS, CDR2 YYEKEE (reference sequence). This CDR3 is 17 amino acids long. Trimming left V 6 bases short and J 0 bases short, with 18 bases between. CDR3 residues: CASTRDGALPTNEKLFF. CDR3 nucleotides: TGTGCCAGCACCCGGGACGGAGCCCTACCAACTAATGAAAAACTGTTTTTT.

This clonotype occurred many times. The DNA of the CDR3 is TGCAGTGCGGGCGGGACTAGCGGGTACAATGAGCAGTTCTTC. This encodes CSAGGTSGYNEQFF. The chain links TRBV20-1 to TRBJ2-1; 12 bases map to TRBD2. This CDR3 contains 14 residues. Losses at the gene ends were 6 bases for V and 4 bases for J; bases not matched to a gene: 4. The V gene's germline CDR1 is DFQATT and CDR2 SNEGSKA (reference sequence).